This is a list of T cell receptor beta chains from one sample in a study of blood T cell repertoires in COVID-19. Method: immunoSEQ multiplex PCR; TCRdb's copy keeps in-frame clones and lacks some. Among 400,000 to 450,000 clones listed, around 88% were seen once. Sequenced material: peripheral blood. These TCRs come from a woman aged 45-60 years with COVID-19, enrolled during active disease. Each CDR3 is given with its conserved first and last residue. D genes are given only for firm matches. Clone size is shown for a subset of rows, as once, few, many or a class of expanded clone.

TRBJ1-6,.,TRBV5-3,TRBD1,TGTGCCAGTTCAAGGGGGCCCGGGCCTAATTCACCCCTCCACTTT,CASSRGPGPNSPLHF
TRBJ2-2,.,TRBV9,.,TGTGCCAGCACGGCGGGCCTGAACACCGGGGAGCTGTTTTTT,CASTAGLNTGELFF
TRBJ1-1,.,TRBV10-1,.,TGCGCCAGCAGTGAGGGGACATCTGCGAGGGCTTTCTTT,CASSEGTSARAFF
TRBJ2-5,.,TRBV24-1,.,TGTGCCACCAGTGATTTAATCGGGGGGCGGGAGACCCAGTACTTC,CATSDLIGGRETQYF
TRBJ1-1,few,TRBV28,.,TGTGCCAGCAGTTTACAGGGTACTGAAGCTTTCTTT,CASSLQGTEAFF
TRBJ1-2,.,TRBV5-6,.,TGTGCCAGCAGCTTGGGCAGAACCATCTCGGGGGGCTACACCTTC,CASSLGRTISGGYTF
TRBJ1-1,.,TRBV10-3,TRBD1,TGTGCCATCAGGGGGACAGCGGGTGAAGCTTTCTTT,CAIRGTAGEAFF
TRBJ1-1,.,TRBV25-1,.,TGTGCCAGCAGTGACCTCACAACTGAAGCTTTCTTT,CASSDLTTEAFF
TRBJ2-1,.,TRBV10-3,.,TGTGCCATCAGTGTGCCTGTCCGGGGAGGTGAGCAGTTCTTC,CAISVPVRGGEQFF
TRBJ2-5,.,TRBV5-4,.,TGTGCCAGCACCGAGGGTCTAGCCAAAGAGACCCAGTACTTC,CASTEGLAKETQYF
TRBJ2-7,.,TRBV7-9,TRBD2,TGTGCCAGCAGCTCCGGGGGGTCCTACGAGCAGTACTTC,CASSSGGSYEQYF
TRBJ1-2,.,TRBV6-1,.,TGTGCCAGCAGTGAAGTTGGCAGGGTAATCTATGGCTACACCTTC,CASSEVGRVIYGYTF
TRBJ1-4,.,TRBV19,.,TGTGCCAGTAGGACAGGCTCAACTAATGAAAAACTGTTTTTT,CASRTGSTNEKLFF
TRBJ1-1,.,TRBV20-1,.,TGCAGTGCTAGTCCGGAGTCAAACACTGAAGCTTTCTTT,CSASPESNTEAFF
TRBJ1-5,few,TRBV5-6,TRBD1,TGTGCCAGCAGCTCCTGGACAGGGAGTCAGCCCCAGCATTTT,CASSSWTGSQPQHF
TRBJ1-5,once,TRBV9,.,TGTGCCAGCAGCGTAGCTTGGGGAGGGGATCAGCCCCAGCATTTT,CASSVAWGGDQPQHF
TRBJ2-5,.,TRBV7-9,.,TGTGCCAGCAGTAATCCAATGCGGGGCCAAGAGACCCAGTACTTC,CASSNPMRGQETQYF
TRBJ2-1,.,TRBV27,.,TGTGCCAGCAGCCCGTCGGGACTCCAGAGGAACAATGAGCAGTTCTTC,CASSPSGLQRNNEQFF
TRBJ1-1,.,TRBV9,.,TGTGCCAGCAGCCAGGGCCTTATGAACACTGAAGCTTTCTTT,CASSQGLMNTEAFF
TRBJ1-4,few,TRBV21-1,.,TGTGCCAGCAGCAAATTCGACACAACTAATGAAAAACTGTTTTTT,CASSKFDTTNEKLFF
TRBJ1-3,.,TRBV3-1/TRBV3-2,.,TGTGCCAGCAGCCCCTCAGGTTCTGGAAACACCATATATTTT,CASSPSGSGNTIYF
TRBJ2-5,.,TRBV24-1,TRBD1,TGTGCCACCAGTGACTTCGACAGGGACGGTCAAGAGACCCAGTACTTC,CATSDFDRDGQETQYF
TRBJ1-2,.,TRBV19,.,TGTGCCAGTACCACTCCCGGGGGAGATGGCTACACCTTC,CASTTPGGDGYTF
TRBJ1-1,.,TRBV5-1,TRBD1,TGCGCCAGCAGCCTAGGGGGGACAGTTCTGAACACTGAAGCTTTCTTT,CASSLGGTVLNTEAFF
TRBJ2-7,.,TRBV19,TRBD1,TGTGCCAGTAGCCCCGGGGGGACAGGGGGTTTTGAGCGGCTTGCCTACGAGCAGTACTTC,CASSPGGTGGFERLAYEQYF
TRBJ1-2,few,TRBV30,TRBD1,TGTGCCTGGGGACAGGGGGCTACTTATGGCTACACCTTC,CAWGQGATYGYTF
TRBJ2-2,.,TRBV9,.,TGTGCCAGCAGCCGAGGAGGGAGCGACACCGGGGAGCTGTTTTTT,CASSRGGSDTGELFF